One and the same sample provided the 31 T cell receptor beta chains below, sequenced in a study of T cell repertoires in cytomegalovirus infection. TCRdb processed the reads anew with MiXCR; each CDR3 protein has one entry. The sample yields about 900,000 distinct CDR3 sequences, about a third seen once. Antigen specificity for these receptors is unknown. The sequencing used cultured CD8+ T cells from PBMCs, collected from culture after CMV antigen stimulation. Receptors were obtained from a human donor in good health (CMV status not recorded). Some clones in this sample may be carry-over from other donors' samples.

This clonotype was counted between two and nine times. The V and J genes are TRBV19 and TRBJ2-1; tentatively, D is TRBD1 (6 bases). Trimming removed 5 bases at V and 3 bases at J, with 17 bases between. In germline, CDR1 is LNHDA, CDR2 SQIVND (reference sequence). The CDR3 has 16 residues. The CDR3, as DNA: TGTGCCAGTAGTTTGACAGGTTCCGAATTCTACAATGAGCAGTTCTTC. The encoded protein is CASSLTGSEFYNEQFF.

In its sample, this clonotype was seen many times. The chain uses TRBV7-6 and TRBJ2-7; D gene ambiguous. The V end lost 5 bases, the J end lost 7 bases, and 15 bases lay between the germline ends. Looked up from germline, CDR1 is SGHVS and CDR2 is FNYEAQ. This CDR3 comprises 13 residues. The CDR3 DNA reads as TGTGCCAGCAGCCCTTCTCTGGATAATGAGCAGTACTTC. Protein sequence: CASSPSLDNEQYF.

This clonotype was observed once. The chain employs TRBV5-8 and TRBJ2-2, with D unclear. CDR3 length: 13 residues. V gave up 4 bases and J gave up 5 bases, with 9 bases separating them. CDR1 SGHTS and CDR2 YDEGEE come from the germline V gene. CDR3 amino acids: CASSPLRTGELFF. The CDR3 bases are TGTGCCAGCAGCCCTTTAAGGACCGGGGAGCTGTTTTTT.

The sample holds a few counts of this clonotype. The CDR3, as DNA: TGTGCCAGCAGTCCAACGTTGGATACGCAGTATTTT. This gives the protein CASSPTLDTQYF. The chain links TRBV12-3 or TRBV12-4 to TRBJ2-3; no firm D call. V was cut by 5 bases and J by 6 bases, with 9 bases left in between. This CDR3 has 12 amino acids.

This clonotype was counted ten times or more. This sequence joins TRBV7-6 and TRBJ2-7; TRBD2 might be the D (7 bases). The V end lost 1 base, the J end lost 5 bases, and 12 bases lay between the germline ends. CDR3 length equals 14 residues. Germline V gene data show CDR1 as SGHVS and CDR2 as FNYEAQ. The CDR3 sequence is CASSLGGGGHEQYF. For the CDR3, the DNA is TGTGCCAGCAGCTTAGGGGGCGGGGGCCACGAGCAGTACTTC.

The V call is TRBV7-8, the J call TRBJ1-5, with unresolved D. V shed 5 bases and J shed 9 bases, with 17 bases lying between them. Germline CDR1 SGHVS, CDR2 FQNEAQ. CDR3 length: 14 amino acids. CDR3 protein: CASSPGKTGGPQHF. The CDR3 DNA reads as TGTGCCAGCAGCCCTGGTAAGACGGGCGGGCCCCAGCATTTT.

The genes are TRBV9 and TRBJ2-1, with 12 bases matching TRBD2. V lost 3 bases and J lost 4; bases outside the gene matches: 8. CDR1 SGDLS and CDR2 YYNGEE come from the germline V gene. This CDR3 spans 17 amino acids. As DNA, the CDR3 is TGTGCCAGCAGCGACCGAATAGGGACTAGCGGGTACAATGAGCAGTTCTTC. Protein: CASSDRIGTSGYNEQFF.

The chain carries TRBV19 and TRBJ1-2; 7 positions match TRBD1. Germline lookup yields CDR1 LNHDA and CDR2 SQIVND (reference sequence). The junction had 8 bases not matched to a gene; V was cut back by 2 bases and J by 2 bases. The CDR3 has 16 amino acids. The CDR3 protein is CASSITEGAANYGYTF. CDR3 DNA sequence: TGTGCCAGTAGTATAACTGAGGGGGCCGCGAACTATGGCTACACCTTC.

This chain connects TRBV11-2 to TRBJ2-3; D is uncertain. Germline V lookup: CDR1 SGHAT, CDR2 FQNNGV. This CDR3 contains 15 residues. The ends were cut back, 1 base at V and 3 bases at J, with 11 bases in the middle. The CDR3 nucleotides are TGTGCCAGCAGCTTAGGGTTTAGGAAGACAGATACGCAGTATTTT. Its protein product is CASSLGFRKTDTQYF.

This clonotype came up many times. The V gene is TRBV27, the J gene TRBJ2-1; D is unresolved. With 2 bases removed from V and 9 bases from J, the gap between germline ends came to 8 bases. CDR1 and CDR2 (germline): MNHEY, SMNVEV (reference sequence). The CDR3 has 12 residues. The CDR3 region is CASSLGRREQFF. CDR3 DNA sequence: TGTGCCAGCAGTTTAGGGCGACGTGAGCAGTTCTTC.

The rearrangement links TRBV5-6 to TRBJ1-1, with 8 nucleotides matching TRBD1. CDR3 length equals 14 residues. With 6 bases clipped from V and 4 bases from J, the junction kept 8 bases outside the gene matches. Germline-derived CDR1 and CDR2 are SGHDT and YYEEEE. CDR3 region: CASNLQGDGTEAFF. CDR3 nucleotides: TGTGCCAGCAACCTACAGGGGGACGGCACTGAAGCTTTCTTT.

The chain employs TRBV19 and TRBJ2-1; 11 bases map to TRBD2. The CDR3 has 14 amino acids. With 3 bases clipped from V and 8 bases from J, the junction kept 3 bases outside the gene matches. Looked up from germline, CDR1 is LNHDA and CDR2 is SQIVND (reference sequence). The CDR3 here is CASSILAGGDEQFF. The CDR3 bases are TGTGCCAGTAGTATTCTAGCGGGGGGCGATGAGCAGTTCTTC.

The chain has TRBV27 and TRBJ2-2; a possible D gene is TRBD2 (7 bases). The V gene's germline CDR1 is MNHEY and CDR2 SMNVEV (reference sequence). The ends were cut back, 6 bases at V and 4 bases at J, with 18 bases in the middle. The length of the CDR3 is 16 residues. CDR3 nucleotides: TGTGCCAGCAGGCGTAGGGGGGGCGCGGGCACCGGGGAGCTGTTTTTT. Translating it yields CASRRRGGAGTGELFF.

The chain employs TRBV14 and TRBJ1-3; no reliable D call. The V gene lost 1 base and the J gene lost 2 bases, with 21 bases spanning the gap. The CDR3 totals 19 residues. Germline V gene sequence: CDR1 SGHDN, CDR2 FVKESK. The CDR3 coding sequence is TGTGCCAGCAGCCAAGGAGGCCCCGGCCAGAGAGTAGCTGGAAACACCATATATTTT. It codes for CASSQGGPGQRVAGNTIYF.

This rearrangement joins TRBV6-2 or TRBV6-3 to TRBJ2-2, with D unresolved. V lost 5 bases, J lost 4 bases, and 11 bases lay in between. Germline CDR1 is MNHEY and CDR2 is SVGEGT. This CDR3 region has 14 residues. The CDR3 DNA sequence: TGTGCCAGCAGTAAACAACCAGTCACCGGGGAGCTGTTTTTT. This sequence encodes CASSKQPVTGELFF.

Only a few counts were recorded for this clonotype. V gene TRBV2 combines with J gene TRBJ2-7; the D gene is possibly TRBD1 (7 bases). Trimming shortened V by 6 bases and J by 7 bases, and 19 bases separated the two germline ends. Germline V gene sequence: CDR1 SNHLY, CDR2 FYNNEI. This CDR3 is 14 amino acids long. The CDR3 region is CASRRDSLPPEQYV. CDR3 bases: TGTGCCAGCAGGCGGGACAGTCTTCCGCCGGAGCAGTACGTC.

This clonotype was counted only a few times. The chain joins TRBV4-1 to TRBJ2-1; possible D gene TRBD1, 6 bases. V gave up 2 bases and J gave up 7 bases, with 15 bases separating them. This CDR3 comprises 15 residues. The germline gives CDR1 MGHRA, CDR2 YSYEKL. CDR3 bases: TGCGCCAGCAGCCAACTTTCTGAGGGGGTTAATGAGCAGTTCTTC. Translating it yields CASSQLSEGVNEQFF.

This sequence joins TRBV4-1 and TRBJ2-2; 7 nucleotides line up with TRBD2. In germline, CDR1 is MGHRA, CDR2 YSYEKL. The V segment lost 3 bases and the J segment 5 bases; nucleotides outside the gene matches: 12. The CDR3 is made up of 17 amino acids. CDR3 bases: TGCGCCAGCAGCCACTCGAGTAGGGAGGGGAGGACCGGGGAGCTGTTTTTT. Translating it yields CASSHSSREGRTGELFF.

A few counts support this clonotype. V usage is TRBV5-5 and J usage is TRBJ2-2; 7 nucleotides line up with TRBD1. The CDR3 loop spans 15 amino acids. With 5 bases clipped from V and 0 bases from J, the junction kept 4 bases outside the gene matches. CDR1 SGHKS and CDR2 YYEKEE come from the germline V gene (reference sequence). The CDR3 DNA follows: TGTGCCAGCAGACAGGACAGGTCGAACACCGGGGAGCTGTTTTTT. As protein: CASRQDRSNTGELFF.

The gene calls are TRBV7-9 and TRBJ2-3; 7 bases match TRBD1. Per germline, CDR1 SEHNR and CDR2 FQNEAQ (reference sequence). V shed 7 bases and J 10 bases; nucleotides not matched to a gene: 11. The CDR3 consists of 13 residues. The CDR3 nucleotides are TGTGCCAGCACCAAAACGAAGGGGGCCTCGCAGTATTTT. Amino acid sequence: CASTKTKGASQYF. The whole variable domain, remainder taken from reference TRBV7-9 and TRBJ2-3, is DTGVSQNPRHKITKRGQNVTFRCDPISEHNRLYWYRQTLGQGPEFLTYFQNEAQLEKSRLLSDRFSAERPKGSFSTLEIQRTEQGDSAMYLCASTKTKGASQYFGPGTRLTVL.

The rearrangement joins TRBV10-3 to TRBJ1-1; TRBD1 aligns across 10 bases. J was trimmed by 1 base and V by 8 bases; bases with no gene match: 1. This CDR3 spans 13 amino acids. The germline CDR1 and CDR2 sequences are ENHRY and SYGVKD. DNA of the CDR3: TGTGCCATCGGGACAGGGGCGAACACTGAAGCTTTCTTT. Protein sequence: CAIGTGANTEAFF.

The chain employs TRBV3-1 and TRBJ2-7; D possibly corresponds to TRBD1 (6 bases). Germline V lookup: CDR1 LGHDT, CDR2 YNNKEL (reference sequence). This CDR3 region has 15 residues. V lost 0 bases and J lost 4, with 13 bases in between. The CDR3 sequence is CASSQERGRGYEQYF. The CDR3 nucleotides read TGTGCCAGCAGCCAAGAGAGGGGCAGGGGTTACGAGCAGTACTTC.

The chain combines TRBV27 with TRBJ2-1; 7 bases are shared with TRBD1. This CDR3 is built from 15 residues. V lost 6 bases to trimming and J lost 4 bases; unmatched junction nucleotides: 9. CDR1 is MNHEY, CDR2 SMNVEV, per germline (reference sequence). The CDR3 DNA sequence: TGTGCCAGCAGAGAGAGGGGGCGCTTATACAATGAGCAGTTCTTC. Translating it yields CASRERGRLYNEQFF.

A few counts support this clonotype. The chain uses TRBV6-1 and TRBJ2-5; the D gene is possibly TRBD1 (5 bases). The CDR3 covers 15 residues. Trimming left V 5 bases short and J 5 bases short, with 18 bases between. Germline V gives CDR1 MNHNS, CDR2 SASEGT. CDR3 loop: CASSYYHQGRETQYF. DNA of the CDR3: TGTGCCAGCAGTTATTACCACCAGGGTCGGGAGACCCAGTACTTC.

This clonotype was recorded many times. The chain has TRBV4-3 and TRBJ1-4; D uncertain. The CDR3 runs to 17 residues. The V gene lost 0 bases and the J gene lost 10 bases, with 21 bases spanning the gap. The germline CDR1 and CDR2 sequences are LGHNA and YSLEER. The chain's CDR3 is CASSQDRRELGYGKLFF. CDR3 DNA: TGCGCCAGCAGCCAAGATAGAAGGGAGCTCGGTTATGGAAAACTGTTTTTT.

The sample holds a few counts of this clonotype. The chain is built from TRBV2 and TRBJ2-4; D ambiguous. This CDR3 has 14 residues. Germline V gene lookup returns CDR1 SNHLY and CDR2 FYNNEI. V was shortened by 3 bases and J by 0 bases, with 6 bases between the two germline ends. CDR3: CASSDRLAKNIQYF. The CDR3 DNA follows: TGTGCCAGCAGTGATAGGTTAGCCAAAAACATTCAGTACTTC.

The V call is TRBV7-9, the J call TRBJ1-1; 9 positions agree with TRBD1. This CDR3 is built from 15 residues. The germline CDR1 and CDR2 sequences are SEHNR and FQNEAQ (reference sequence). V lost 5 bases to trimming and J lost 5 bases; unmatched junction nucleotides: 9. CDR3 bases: TGTGCCAGCAGCAGACGGGACAGGGACGGAACTGAAGCTTTCTTT. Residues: CASSRRDRDGTEAFF. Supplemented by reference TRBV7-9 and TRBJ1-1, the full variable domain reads DTGVSQNPRHKITKRGQNVTFRCDPISEHNRLYWYRQTLGQGPEFLTYFQNEAQLEKSRLLSDRFSAERPKGSFSTLEIQRTEQGDSAMYLCASSRRDRDGTEAFFGQGTRLTVV.

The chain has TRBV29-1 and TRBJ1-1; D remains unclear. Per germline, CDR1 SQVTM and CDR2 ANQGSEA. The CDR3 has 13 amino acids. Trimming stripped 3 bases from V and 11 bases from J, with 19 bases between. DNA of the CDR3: TGCAGCGTTGAGTCCGGCGACTTTCACGAGGCTTTCTTT. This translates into CSVESGDFHEAFF.

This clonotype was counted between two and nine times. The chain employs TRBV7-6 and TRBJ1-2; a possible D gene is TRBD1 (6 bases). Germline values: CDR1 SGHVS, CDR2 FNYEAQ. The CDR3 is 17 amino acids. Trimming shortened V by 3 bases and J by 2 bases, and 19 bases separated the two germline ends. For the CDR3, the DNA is TGTGCCAGCAGCTTGGGGGGGCGGGACACCAGCAACTATGGCTACACCTTC. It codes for CASSLGGRDTSNYGYTF.

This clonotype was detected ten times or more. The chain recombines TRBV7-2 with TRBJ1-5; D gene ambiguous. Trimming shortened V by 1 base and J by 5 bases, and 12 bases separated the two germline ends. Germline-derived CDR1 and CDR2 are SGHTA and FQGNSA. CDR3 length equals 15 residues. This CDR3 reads CASSLVRSVDQPQHF. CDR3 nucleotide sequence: TGTGCCAGCAGCTTAGTTCGCTCTGTCGATCAGCCCCAGCATTTT. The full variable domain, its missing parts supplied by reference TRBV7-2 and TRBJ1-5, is GAGVSQSPSNKVTEKGKDVELRCDPISGHTALYWYRQSLGQGLEFLIYFQGNSAPDKSGLPSDRFSAERTGGSVSTLTIQRTQQEDSAVYLCASSLVRSVDQPQHFGDGTRLSIL.

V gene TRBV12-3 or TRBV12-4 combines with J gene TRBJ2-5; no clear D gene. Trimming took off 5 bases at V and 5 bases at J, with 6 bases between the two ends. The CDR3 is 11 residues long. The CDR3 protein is CASSQMETQYF. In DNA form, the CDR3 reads TGTGCCAGCAGTCAGATGGAGACCCAGTACTTC.